The 24 T cell receptor beta chains reported below all come from one sample, sequenced in a study of blood T cells in healthy people across ages. A second roughly 6 to 12 cycle PCR used barcoded and J-beta primers. TCRdb analysed the 5' RACE reads with MiXCR anew, one entry per CDR3 protein. The repertoire holds under 2,000,000 distinct CDR3 sequences, with just under 50% as singletons. Sequenced sample: blood. These receptors all stem from a woman in her thirties or forties in good health.

This clonotype was seen only a few times. For the CDR3, the DNA is TGCAGCGTTGAAGATCTTGGACAGGGGGCCGGACCAGCGAACTATGGCTACACCTTC. It yields the protein CSVEDLGQGAGPANYGYTF. This chain uses TRBV29-1 with TRBJ1-2; 11 bases line up with TRBD1. CDR1 and CDR2 (germline): SQVTM, ANQGSEA. V was clipped by 0 bases and J by 2 bases; unmatched bases: 14. The CDR3 loop spans 19 amino acids.

The chain is built from TRBV5-6 and TRBJ2-7, with D uncertain. The CDR3 consists of 15 residues. Trimming took 4 bases from V and 4 from J, leaving 18 bases between them. Germline V CDR1 and CDR2: SGHDT, YYEEEE. The CDR3 sequence is CASSHSRVWSYEQYF. The CDR3 coding sequence is TGTGCCAGCAGCCATTCACGGGTCTGGTCTTACGAGCAGTACTTC.

This rearrangement joins TRBV12-3 or TRBV12-4 to TRBJ2-2, with TRBD1 matching over 7 bases. This CDR3 has 15 residues. Unmatched junction bases numbered 11, after V lost 6 bases and J lost 7 bases. Here the CDR3 reads CASSSTEGGDGELFF. The CDR3 DNA follows: TGTGCCAGCAGCAGTACCGAAGGGGGCGACGGGGAGCTGTTTTTT.

CDR3 protein: CASGVTGETDTQYF. DNA for the CDR3: TGTGCCAGCGGGGTCACAGGGGAAACAGATACGCAGTATTTT. This sequence joins TRBV12-3 or TRBV12-4 and TRBJ2-3; TRBD1 aligns across 7 bases. With 8 bases clipped from V and 3 bases from J, the junction kept 8 bases outside the gene matches. The CDR3 runs to 14 residues.

This clonotype was detected only a few times. The CDR3 loop is CASSEAIPRTGGIKGETQYF. Written as DNA, the CDR3 is TGTGCCAGCAGTGAAGCGATCCCCCGGACAGGGGGGATTAAGGGCGAGACCCAGTACTTC. The chain carries TRBV6-1 and TRBJ2-5, with TRBD1 matching over 10 bases. The V gene end was trimmed by 0 bases and the J gene end by 5 bases; junction bases not matched to a gene: 18. The CDR3 covers 20 residues. Per the germline V gene, CDR1 is MNHNS and CDR2 is SASEGT.

The table lists this clonotype with a few counts. The CDR3 DNA follows: TGCAGTGCTAGGGCGATCGACGCGGGCACAGATACGCAGTATTTT. Its translation: CSARAIDAGTDTQYF. The V call is TRBV20-1, the J call TRBJ2-3, with D unclear. The V and J ends lost 3 bases and 1 base respectively, with 14 bases between them. CDR3 size: 15 residues. Germline V gives CDR1 DFQATT, CDR2 SNEGSKA (reference sequence).

V is TRBV6-6 and J is TRBJ2-7; D unresolved. The germline gives CDR1 MNHNY, CDR2 SVGAGI (reference sequence). V lost 6 bases, J lost 6 bases, and 9 bases lay in between. This CDR3 has 11 residues. The CDR3 here is CASSVLTEQYF. CDR3 bases: TGTGCCAGCAGCGTGTTAACCGAGCAGTACTTC.

The chain employs TRBV7-6 and TRBJ2-5; D gene unclear. The V and J ends lost 2 bases and 11 bases respectively, with 12 bases between them. The germline gives CDR1 SGHVS, CDR2 FNYEAQ. The CDR3 runs to 12 residues. The CDR3 region has the DNA TGTGCCAGCAGCTTATCCGAGAATGAGCAGTACTTC. Residues: CASSLSENEQYF.

This clonotype has a handful of counts. The chain links TRBV7-3 to TRBJ2-5; 12 nucleotides align to TRBD2. The V and J ends lost 5 bases and 3 bases, in that order; junction bases with no gene match: 4. The length of the CDR3 is 15 residues. Germline loops: CDR1 SGHTA, CDR2 FQGTGA. This CDR3 is CASSARLAGEETQYF. The DNA of the CDR3 is TGTGCCAGCAGCGCCCGACTAGCGGGGGAAGAGACCCAGTACTTC.

This clonotype showed up just once. The chain carries TRBV7-2 and TRBJ1-5, with D possibly being TRBD1 (6 bases). Germline CDR1 SGHTA, CDR2 FQGNSA. The V end lost 0 bases, the J end lost 6 bases, and 12 bases lay between the germline ends. CDR3 length equals 15 residues. CDR3: CASSLASRGSQPQHF. The CDR3 nucleotides are TGTGCCAGCAGCTTAGCTTCCAGGGGCAGTCAGCCCCAGCATTTT.

The chain has TRBV20-1 and TRBJ2-1; tentative D call: TRBD1 (5 bases). Germline V lookup: CDR1 DFQATT, CDR2 SNEGSKA (reference sequence). Trimming cost V 4 bases and J 0 bases, with 16 bases left between them. The CDR3 totals 16 residues. CDR3 DNA: TGCAGTGCTAAATACAGGTCCCCGGGCTCCTACAATGAGCAGTTCTTC. It codes for CSAKYRSPGSYNEQFF.

This clonotype has more than one count but fewer than ten. The chain is built from TRBV4-3 and TRBJ2-1; D is uncertain. This CDR3 spans 14 amino acids. V lost 5 bases and J 9 bases, leaving 17 bases between the germline ends. Germline V gene data show CDR1 as LGHNA and CDR2 as YSLEER. The chain's CDR3 is CASSVAGFKFEQFF. The CDR3, as DNA: TGCGCCAGCAGCGTTGCCGGCTTCAAGTTTGAGCAGTTCTTC.

This clonotype came up a few times. The chain is built from TRBV5-1 and TRBJ2-4; TRBD1 matches at 7 bases. The DNA end favors TRBJ2-7, so the J call may be wrong. Germline CDR1 and CDR2: SGHRS and YFSETQ. The CDR3 has 15 amino acids. The DNA for the CDR3 is TGCGCCAGCAGCTCATGGCTGACAGGGCGGGACGAGCAGTACTTC. Protein product: CASSSWLTGRDEQYF.

The rearrangement joins TRBV2 to TRBJ2-5; no clear D. Germline CDR1 SNHLY, CDR2 FYNNEI. The CDR3 loop spans 14 amino acids. Trimming took 6 bases from V and 2 from J, leaving 13 bases between them. The CDR3 reads CASRDTSAQETQYF. The CDR3 DNA sequence: TGTGCCAGCAGGGATACCAGCGCTCAAGAGACCCAGTACTTC.

This clonotype showed up just a few times. This rearrangement joins TRBV4-3 to TRBJ1-5; TRBD1 matches 8 bases. The length of the CDR3 is 15 residues. Germline lookup yields CDR1 LGHNA and CDR2 YSLEER. V shed 0 bases, J shed 7 bases, and the junction held 5 bases outside the gene matches. The CDR3 loop is CASSQDGTGHQPQHF. The CDR3 coding sequence is TGCGCCAGCAGCCAAGACGGGACAGGCCACCAGCCCCAGCATTTT.

The V gene is TRBV7-9, the J gene TRBJ2-7, with 7 positions matching TRBD1. V was clipped by 5 bases and J by 2 bases; unmatched bases: 9. CDR1 is SEHNR, CDR2 FQNEAQ, per germline (reference sequence). The CDR3 is 15 amino acids. CDR3 in amino acids: CASSRGSGTAYEQYF. The CDR3 DNA reads TGTGCCAGCAGCCGCGGGTCCGGGACAGCCTACGAGCAGTACTTC. Full variable domain (outside the CDR3, taken from reference TRBV7-9 and TRBJ2-7): DTGVSQNPRHKITKRGQNVTFRCDPISEHNRLYWYRQTLGQGPEFLTYFQNEAQLEKSRLLSDRFSAERPKGSFSTLEIQRTEQGDSAMYLCASSRGSGTAYEQYFGPGTRLTVT.

The chain uses TRBV4-1 and TRBJ2-1, with D possibly matching TRBD2 (5 bases). The DNA end is a closer match to TRBJ2-7, so the J assignment may be wrong. This CDR3 contains 13 residues. Germline assignment: CDR1 MGHRA and CDR2 YSYEKL. CDR3 amino acids: CASSPEGNNEQYF. CDR3 DNA: TGCGCCAGCAGTCCCGAGGGAAACAATGAGCAGTACTTC.

The chain recombines TRBV20-1 with TRBJ2-5; tentatively, D is TRBD2 (5 bases). CDR3 length: 14 residues. Trimming removed 3 bases from V and 4 bases from J, with 15 bases in between. The germline V gene encodes CDR1 DFQATT and CDR2 SNEGSKA (reference sequence). The CDR3 sequence: CSARDSEGPETQYF. CDR3 bases: TGCAGTGCTAGGGATAGCGAGGGCCCAGAGACCCAGTACTTC.

In this sample, this clonotype turned up a few times. This chain links TRBV7-2 with TRBJ2-1; 9 bases are a match to TRBD2. The CDR3 contains 15 residues. V lost 1 base to trimming and J lost 5 bases; unmatched junction nucleotides: 3. Germline V gene sequence: CDR1 SGHTA, CDR2 FQGNSA. CDR3 loop: CASSLGLAVDNEQFF. The CDR3 DNA sequence: TGTGCCAGCAGCTTAGGACTAGCGGTTGACAATGAGCAGTTCTTC.

The chain has TRBV3-1 and TRBJ1-6; no definite D call. This CDR3 is 19 amino acids long. Germline V CDR1 and CDR2: LGHDT, YNNKEL (reference sequence). V was clipped by 0 bases and J by 0 bases, with 15 bases between them. The CDR3 coding sequence is TGTGCCAGCAGCCAAGATCGTGGAGGGATGGGCTCCTATAATTCACCCCTCCACTTT. Protein product: CASSQDRGGMGSYNSPLHF.

Comments on this clonotype: At one of its ends the junction is not consistent with the germline gene, which may arise from a read error. The gene calls are TRBV6-5 and TRBJ2-1; 14 positions match TRBD2. The CDR3 totals 16 residues. Germline values: CDR1 MNHEY, CDR2 SVGAGI. In nucleotides, the CDR3 is TGTGCTAGCAGTTACTCGTCTGGGACTAGCGGGGGTAAGCAGTTCTTC. This encodes CASSYSSGTSGGKQFF.

The chain uses TRBV10-3 and TRBJ2-1; tentatively, D is TRBD2 (7 bases). V was clipped by 6 bases and J by 5 bases, with 20 bases between them. Germline loops: CDR1 ENHRY, CDR2 SYGVKD. CDR3 length equals 16 residues. The CDR3 reads CAISPGGAGKNNEQFF. CDR3 sequence (DNA): TGTGCCATCAGCCCTGGGGGGGCGGGGAAAAACAATGAGCAGTTCTTC.

This clonotype was counted only a few times. The chain uses TRBV7-2 and TRBJ2-7, with D perhaps matching TRBD1 (5 bases). Deletions cut 0 bases from V and 0 bases from J, with 9 bases between. In germline, CDR1 is SGHTA, CDR2 FQGNSA. This CDR3 comprises 15 residues. The CDR3 sequence: CASSLATGTSYEQYF. The CDR3 DNA reads TGTGCCAGCAGCTTAGCCACAGGAACCTCCTACGAGCAGTACTTC.

The chain carries TRBV19 and TRBJ2-6, with D possibly matching TRBD1 (5 bases). The V and J ends lost 7 bases and 2 bases respectively, with 15 bases between them. The CDR3 is 16 amino acids. Germline CDR1 LNHDA, CDR2 SQIVND (reference sequence). This chain's CDR3 is CASKAPYRTGANVLTF. Here the CDR3 DNA reads TGTGCCAGTAAGGCCCCATACAGGACTGGGGCCAACGTCCTGACTTTC.